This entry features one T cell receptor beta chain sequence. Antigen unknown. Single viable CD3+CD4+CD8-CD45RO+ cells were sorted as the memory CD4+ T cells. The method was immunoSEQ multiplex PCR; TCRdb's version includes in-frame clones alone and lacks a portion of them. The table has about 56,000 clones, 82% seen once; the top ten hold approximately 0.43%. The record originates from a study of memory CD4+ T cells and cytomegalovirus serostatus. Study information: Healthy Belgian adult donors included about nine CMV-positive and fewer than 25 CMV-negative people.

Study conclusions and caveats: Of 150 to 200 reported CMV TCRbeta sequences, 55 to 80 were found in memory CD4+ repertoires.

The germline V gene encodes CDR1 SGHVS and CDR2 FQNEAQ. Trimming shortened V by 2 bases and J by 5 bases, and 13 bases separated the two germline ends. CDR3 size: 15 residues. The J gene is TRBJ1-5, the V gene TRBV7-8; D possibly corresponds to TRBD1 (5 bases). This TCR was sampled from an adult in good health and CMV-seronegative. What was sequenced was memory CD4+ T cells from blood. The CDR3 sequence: CASSLSSGNDQPQHF. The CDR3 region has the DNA TGTGCCAGCAGCTTAAGTTCAGGGAACGATCAGCCCCAGCATTTT.